The 24 T cell receptor beta chains given below trace back to one sample, sequenced in a study of cytomegalovirus exposure and HLA in healthy donors (TCRdb year 2017). The library was made by the immunoSEQ multiplex PCR assay. The multiplex PCR relied on a mix of 60 forward primers for TCR Vbeta segments and 13 reverse primers for TCR Jbeta segments. Imported from immuneACCESS, the table was reduced by TCRdb to in-frame sequences with V and J called. These copies leave out some clones; in studies compared against another copy, an unresolved V gene accounts for under half, and the cause of the remainder is not known. The sample includes under 130,000 clones, with about 13% observed a single time. The leading ten clones occupy roughly a sixth of the sample. The source material was PBMCs. These TCRs come from a man aged 35-49 years in good health and CMV-seropositive.

This clone was seen more than once but under ten times. The chain links TRBV27 to TRBJ1-1, with D possibly TRBD1 on 6 matching bases. Germline V CDR1 and CDR2: MNHEY, SMNVEV (reference sequence). Trimming removed 6 bases from V and 3 bases from J, with 14 bases in between. The CDR3 contains 14 residues. The CDR3 reads CASRHRVPDTEAFF. For the CDR3, the DNA is TGTGCCAGCAGGCACAGGGTGCCGGACACTGAAGCTTTCTTT.

The rearrangement links TRBV19 to TRBJ1-1, with D possibly being TRBD1 (5 bases). The CDR3 totals 13 residues. Deletions cut 3 bases from V and 4 bases from J, with 9 bases between. Germline CDR1 LNHDA, CDR2 SQIVND (reference sequence). The CDR3 coding sequence is TGTGCCAGTAGTATTGTGGGGGGCACTGAAGCTTTCTTT. Translating it yields CASSIVGGTEAFF.

The V and J genes are TRBV7-9 and TRBJ2-3, with 8 positions matching TRBD1. Trimming took 2 bases from V and 4 from J; bases not matched to a gene: 8. The CDR3 extends over 16 amino acids. Germline V CDR1 and CDR2: SEHNR, FQNEAQ (reference sequence). Written as DNA, the CDR3 is TGTGCCAGCAGCTTACCCGACAGGGGAATCTCAGATACGCAGTATTTT. Amino acids: CASSLPDRGISDTQYF.

This clone was recorded a few times. The CDR3 spells CASKQGGAYSNQPQHF. CDR3 nucleotides: TGTGCCAGCAAGCAGGGGGGAGCTTATAGCAATCAGCCCCAGCATTTT. The chain combines TRBV2 with TRBJ1-5; 7 nucleotides align to TRBD1. The V segment lost 7 bases and the J segment 0 bases; nucleotides outside the gene matches: 9. Germline values: CDR1 SNHLY, CDR2 FYNNEI. This CDR3 is 16 amino acids long.

The chain has TRBV28 and TRBJ1-4, with 8 nucleotides matching TRBD1. From germline, CDR1 is MDHEN and CDR2 SYDVKM. V was pared by 4 bases and J by 2 bases, with 3 bases of the junction left unmatched. The CDR3 spans 15 residues. The CDR3 loop is CASSSPGGTNEKLFF. In nucleotides, the CDR3 is TGTGCCAGCAGTTCCCCAGGGGGCACTAATGAAAAACTGTTTTTT.

This clone was detected many times. The V and J genes are TRBV29-1 and TRBJ2-2, with D possibly matching TRBD2 (7 bases). The CDR3 spans 15 residues. The V end was cut by 5 bases, the J end by 7 bases, with 20 bases between. The V gene's germline CDR1 is SQVTM and CDR2 ANQGSEA. This chain's CDR3 is CSVPRGGGSGGELFF. The CDR3 nucleotides are TGCAGCGTTCCTCGAGGGGGGGGGTCGGGCGGGGAGCTGTTTTTT.

The rearrangement links TRBV27 to TRBJ1-2; D is unclear. V dropped 8 bases and J dropped 3 bases, with 13 bases sitting between them. The CDR3 extends over 13 amino acids. CDR1 MNHEY and CDR2 SMNVEV come from the germline V gene (reference sequence). The CDR3 here is CASGLRVDYGYTF. The CDR3 DNA is TGTGCCAGCGGCCTGCGGGTGGACTATGGCTACACCTTC.

This clone was detected only a few times. The chain joins TRBV7-2 to TRBJ1-5; maybe TRBD1 (5 bases). V was pared by 1 base and J by 2 bases, with 12 bases between. In germline, CDR1 is SGHTA, CDR2 FQGNSA. The CDR3 consists of 16 residues. CDR3 in amino acids: CASSLVWGDGNQPQHF. CDR3 nucleotide sequence: TGTGCCAGCAGCTTAGTGTGGGGCGACGGCAATCAGCCCCAGCATTTT.

This clone appeared a few times. The genes are TRBV11-3 and TRBJ2-5; 8 bases agree with TRBD1. The ends lost 6 bases at V and 5 bases at J; junction bases unmatched: 8. Germline V gene sequence: CDR1 SGHNT, CDR2 YENEEA. This CDR3 comprises 14 residues. The CDR3 sequence is CASSDTGGMETQYF. Here the CDR3 DNA reads TGTGCCAGCAGTGATACAGGGGGTATGGAGACCCAGTACTTC.

With respect to this clone: A far larger clone is a single base away, which makes a read error likely. The same CDR3 arises from other DNA sequences in this sample as well. The V gene is TRBV6-5, the J gene TRBJ1-1, with D possibly matching TRBD1 (6 bases). The CDR3 contains 16 residues. Trimming removed 3 bases at V and 8 bases at J, with 22 bases between. Germline V CDR1 and CDR2: MNHEY, SVGAGI. CDR3 sequence (DNA): TGTGCCAGCAGTTATGGTCCCAGCGGGGGGCTCGGGGAAGCTTTCTTT. Translation: CASSYGPSGGLGEAFF.

The rearrangement joins TRBV30 to TRBJ2-7; TRBD1 aligns across 7 bases. V trimming: 4 bases; J trimming: 7 bases; junction bases outside the gene matches: 13. CDR1 is GTSNPN and CDR2 is SVGIG in the germline V gene (reference sequence). The CDR3 runs 14 residues. CDR3 sequence (DNA): TGTGCCTGGACCCAAGACAGGGACGAGGAGGAGCAGTACTTC. It yields the protein CAWTQDRDEEEQYF.

This clone was detected only a few times. J is TRBJ2-1 and V is TRBV19; D gene uncertain. The ends were cut back, 5 bases at V and 7 bases at J, with 12 bases in the middle. Germline V CDR1 and CDR2: LNHDA, SQIVND (reference sequence). The CDR3 sequence is 13 residues long. CDR3 sequence: CASSLTGGNEQFF. DNA of the CDR3: TGTGCCAGTAGTTTAACGGGTGGTAATGAGCAGTTCTTC.

This clone was counted only a few times. This chain joins TRBV11-2 and TRBJ2-3, with 10 bases identical to TRBD2. The germline V gene encodes CDR1 SGHAT and CDR2 FQNNGV. This CDR3 is built from 15 residues. After removal of 5 bases from V and 4 bases from J, the junction contained 6 bases not matched to a gene. CDR3 in DNA: TGTGCCAGCAGCCGCCCTAGCGGGAGCCCAGATACGCAGTATTTT. This gives the protein CASSRPSGSPDTQYF.

This clone has at least ten counts. The V and J genes are TRBV6-6 and TRBJ2-5; no firm D call. Germline CDR1 and CDR2: MNHNY and SVGAGI (reference sequence). This CDR3 contains 11 residues. V was cut by 8 bases and J by 2 bases, with 6 bases left in between. CDR3 DNA sequence: TGTGCCAGCGCCGAGCAAGAGACCCAGTACTTC. Residues: CASAEQETQYF.

This clone has just one count. The rearrangement links TRBV28 to TRBJ2-7; D may be TRBD2 (5 bases). In germline, CDR1 is MDHEN, CDR2 SYDVKM. The CDR3 runs to 14 residues. V was cut by 6 bases and J by 2 bases, with 14 bases left in between. Here the CDR3 reads CASSLEGFTYEQYF. CDR3 DNA sequence: TGTGCCAGCAGCCTTGAGGGTTTTACCTACGAGCAGTACTTC.

This chain connects TRBV5-1 to TRBJ2-2; weak D call: TRBD2 (5 bases). The V end was cut by 4 bases, the J end by 4 bases, with 11 bases between. Germline V gene data show CDR1 as SGHRS and CDR2 as YFSETQ. This CDR3 region has 14 residues. The CDR3 DNA reads TGCGCCAGCAGCCTTCCGACTACCACCGGGGAGCTGTTTTTT. This codes for CASSLPTTTGELFF.

This clone was observed a few times. The chain joins TRBV28 to TRBJ1-5; 8 nucleotides agree with TRBD1. Germline values: CDR1 MDHEN, CDR2 SYDVKM. This CDR3 is built from 14 residues. The V gene end was trimmed by 8 bases and the J gene end by 2 bases; junction bases not matched to a gene: 5. As DNA, the CDR3 is TGTGCCAGCCTTGACAGGGGTGGCAATCAGCCCCAGCATTTT. Amino acids: CASLDRGGNQPQHF.

This chain uses TRBV15 with TRBJ2-1, with 14 nucleotides matching TRBD2. Per the germline V gene, CDR1 is LNHNV and CDR2 is YYDKDF (reference sequence). Losses at the gene ends were 5 bases for V and 2 bases for J; bases not matched to a gene: 8. This CDR3 comprises 18 residues. The CDR3 sequence: CATSGLAGGAGPYNEQFF. In DNA, the CDR3 is TGTGCCACCAGCGGACTAGCGGGAGGTGCCGGGCCCTACAATGAGCAGTTCTTC.

The chain combines TRBV28 with TRBJ1-2; D uncertain. Germline V lookup: CDR1 MDHEN, CDR2 SYDVKM. V was cut by 2 bases and J by 5 bases, with 15 bases left in between. The CDR3 loop spans 15 amino acids. CDR3 nucleotides: TGTGCCAGCAGTTTAACGGCGGATGGGTCATATGGCTACACCTTC. It encodes CASSLTADGSYGYTF.

This clone was recorded a few times. The gene calls are TRBV9 and TRBJ1-2, with a tentative D call TRBD1 (5 bases). Germline V gene lookup returns CDR1 SGDLS and CDR2 YYNGEE. The CDR3 has 15 residues. Deletions cut 6 bases from V and 1 base from J, with 16 bases between. The CDR3 protein is CASTPLGGINYGYTF. CDR3 bases: TGTGCCAGCACTCCCTTGGGGGGGATTAACTATGGCTACACCTTC.

The table lists this clone with a few counts. The gene calls are TRBV5-6 and TRBJ2-6; D remains ambiguous. With 2 bases removed from V and 0 bases from J, the gap between germline ends came to 6 bases. Looked up from germline, CDR1 is SGHDT and CDR2 is YYEEEE. There are 15 residues in the CDR3. Here the CDR3 reads CASSFDFSGANVLTF. CDR3 sequence (DNA): TGTGCCAGCAGCTTTGACTTCTCTGGGGCCAACGTCCTGACTTTC.

The rearrangement links TRBV5-6 to TRBJ1-1, with 7 bases fitting TRBD1. Germline CDR1 reads SGHDT; CDR2 reads YYEEEE. Trimming took 3 bases from V and 2 from J; bases not matched to a gene: 4. This CDR3 is built from 14 residues. CDR3 coding DNA: TGTGCCAGCAGCTACCGGGACAGAAACACTGAAGCTTTCTTT. Its translation is CASSYRDRNTEAFF.

The chain carries TRBV19 and TRBJ2-7; TRBD2 matches at 7 bases. The CDR3 runs to 14 residues. Germline lookup yields CDR1 LNHDA and CDR2 SQIVND (reference sequence). Losses at the gene ends were 3 bases for V and 2 bases for J; bases not matched to a gene: 4. CDR3 region: CASSMALAAYEQYF. CDR3 nucleotide sequence: TGTGCCAGTAGTATGGCGCTAGCGGCCTACGAGCAGTACTTC.

The chain links TRBV9 to TRBJ2-3; TRBD1 might be the D (5 bases). The germline V and J ends were trimmed by 3 bases and 10 bases, with 15 bases remaining between them. The V gene's germline CDR1 is SGDLS and CDR2 YYNGEE. This CDR3 contains 13 residues. CDR3 amino acids: CASSEGSGKAQYF. The CDR3 DNA reads as TGTGCCAGCAGCGAGGGGTCTGGTAAAGCGCAGTATTTT. The complete variable domain, with remaining parts taken from reference TRBV9 and TRBJ2-3, reads DSGVTQTPKHLITATGQRVTLRCSPRSGDLSVYWYQQSLDQGLQFLIQYYNGEERAKGNILERFSAQQFPDLHSELNLSSLELGDSALYFCASSEGSGKAQYFGPGTRLTVL.